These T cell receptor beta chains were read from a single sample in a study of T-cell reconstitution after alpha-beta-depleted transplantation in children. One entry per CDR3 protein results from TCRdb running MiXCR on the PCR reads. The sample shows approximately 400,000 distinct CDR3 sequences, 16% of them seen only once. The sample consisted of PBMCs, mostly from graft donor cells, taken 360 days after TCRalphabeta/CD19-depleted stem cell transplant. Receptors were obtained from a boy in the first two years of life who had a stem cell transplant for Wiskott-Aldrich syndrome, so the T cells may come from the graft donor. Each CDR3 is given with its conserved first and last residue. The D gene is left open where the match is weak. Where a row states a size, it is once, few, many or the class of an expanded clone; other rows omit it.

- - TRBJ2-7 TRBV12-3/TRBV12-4 CASSPHPNKGPFRYEQYF TGTGCCAGCAGTCCACACCCGAACAAGGGGCCCTTCCGCTACGAGCAGTACTTC
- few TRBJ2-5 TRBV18 CASSPPWGSGYQETQYF TGTGCCAGCTCACCACCGTGGGGTAGCGGATACCAAGAGACCCAGTACTTC
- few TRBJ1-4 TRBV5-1 CASKRTESEKLFF TGCGCCAGCAAGCGGACAGAGAGCGAAAAACTGTTTTTT
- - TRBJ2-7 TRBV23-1 CASSPNRGRNSYEQYF TGCGCCAGCAGTCCCAATCGGGGGAGGAACTCCTACGAGCAGTACTTC
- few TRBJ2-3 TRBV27 CASSLSLADTQYF TGTGCCAGCAGTTTATCGCTTGCAGATACGCAGTATTTT
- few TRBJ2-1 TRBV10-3 CAISGTGTLLGEQFF TGTGCCATCAGTGGAACCGGGACTCTATTGGGTGAGCAGTTCTTC
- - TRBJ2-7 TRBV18 CASSPLGNEQYF TGTGCCAGCTCTCCCCTAGGAAACGAGCAGTACTTC
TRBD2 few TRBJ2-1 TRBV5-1 CASSPYSMVAGFYNEQFF TGCGCCAGCAGCCCGTACTCCATGGTAGCGGGCTTTTACAATGAGCAGTTCTTC
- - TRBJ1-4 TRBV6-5 CASQGCLTNEKLFF TGTGCCAGTCAAGGGTGCTTGACTAATGAAAAACTGTTTTTT
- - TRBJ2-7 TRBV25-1 CASSKGRRFGMFQEQYF TGTGCCAGCTCTAAGGGCCGGAGGTTTGGGATGTTTCAAGAGCAGTACTTC
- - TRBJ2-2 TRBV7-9 CASSAGRTNTGELFF TGTGCCAGCAGCGCCGGACGGACGAACACCGGGGAGCTGTTTTTT
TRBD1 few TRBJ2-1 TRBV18 CASSPLTGNEQFF TGTGCCAGCTCACCACTGACAGGGAATGAGCAGTTCTTC
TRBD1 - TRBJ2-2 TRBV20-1 CSARAYRGRTGELFF TGCAGTGCTAGAGCTTACAGGGGGCGGACCGGGGAGCTGTTTTTT
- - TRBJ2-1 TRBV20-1 CSASYGNYNEQFF TGCAGTGCGAGCTACGGAAACTACAATGAGCAGTTCTTC
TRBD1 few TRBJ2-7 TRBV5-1 CASSLALRQGRSYEQYF TGCGCCAGCAGCTTGGCCCTAAGACAGGGGAGATCCTACGAGCAGTACTTC
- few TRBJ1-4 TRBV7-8 CASSHTVGRINEKLFF TGTGCCAGCAGCCATACGGTCGGGAGAATAAATGAAAAACTGTTTTTT
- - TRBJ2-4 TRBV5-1 CASSLGSGINIQYF TGCGCCAGCAGCTTGGGCTCAGGGATCAACATTCAGTACTTC
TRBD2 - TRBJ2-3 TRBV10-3 CAISTGPSGGLTTDTQYF TGTGCCATCAGTACGGGACCTAGCGGGGGGCTTACCACAGATACGCAGTATTTT
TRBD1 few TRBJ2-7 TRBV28 CASSLKEFSDRPYEQYF TGTGCCAGCAGTTTGAAAGAGTTTTCGGACAGGCCCTACGAGCAGTACTTC
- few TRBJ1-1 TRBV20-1 CSAPGDTEAFF TGCAGTGCTCCTGGGGACACTGAAGCTTTCTTT